This T cell receptor (beta chain) stems from a study of T cells in Graves' hyperthyroidism and ophthalmopathy. At least ten counts were recorded for this clonotype. As yet, its antigen is unknown. Uncontrolled infection, other autoimmune disease, pregnancy or lactation disqualified patients from enrolment. Diagnoses used clinical symptoms, serum thyroxine and TRAb, thyroid ultrasound and orbital computed tomography. This CDR3 is built from 15 residues. CDR1 MNHEY and CDR2 SVGEGT come from the germline V gene. V was shortened by 8 bases and J by 1 base, with 12 bases between the two germline ends. General study points: A model of 13 V-J features distinguished ophthalmopathy from stable hyperthyroidism.

RNA transcripts were the template for amplifying TCR beta CDR3 regions. An initial round of RT-PCR targeting the TCR CDR3 relied on the HTBI primer set. TCRdb re-called the multiplex PCR reads through MiXCR, storing one row per CDR3 protein. The data show about 500,000 distinct CDR3 sequences, around 15% seen once. What was sequenced was blood. The chain is built from TRBV6-2 or TRBV6-3 and TRBJ2-6; D not certain. The clonotype comes from a young woman with Graves' hyperthyroidism. The CDR3 DNA sequence: TGTGCCAGCTATCGCTACGGGTCTGGGGCCAACGTCCTGACTTTC. Protein sequence: CASYRYGSGANVLTF.